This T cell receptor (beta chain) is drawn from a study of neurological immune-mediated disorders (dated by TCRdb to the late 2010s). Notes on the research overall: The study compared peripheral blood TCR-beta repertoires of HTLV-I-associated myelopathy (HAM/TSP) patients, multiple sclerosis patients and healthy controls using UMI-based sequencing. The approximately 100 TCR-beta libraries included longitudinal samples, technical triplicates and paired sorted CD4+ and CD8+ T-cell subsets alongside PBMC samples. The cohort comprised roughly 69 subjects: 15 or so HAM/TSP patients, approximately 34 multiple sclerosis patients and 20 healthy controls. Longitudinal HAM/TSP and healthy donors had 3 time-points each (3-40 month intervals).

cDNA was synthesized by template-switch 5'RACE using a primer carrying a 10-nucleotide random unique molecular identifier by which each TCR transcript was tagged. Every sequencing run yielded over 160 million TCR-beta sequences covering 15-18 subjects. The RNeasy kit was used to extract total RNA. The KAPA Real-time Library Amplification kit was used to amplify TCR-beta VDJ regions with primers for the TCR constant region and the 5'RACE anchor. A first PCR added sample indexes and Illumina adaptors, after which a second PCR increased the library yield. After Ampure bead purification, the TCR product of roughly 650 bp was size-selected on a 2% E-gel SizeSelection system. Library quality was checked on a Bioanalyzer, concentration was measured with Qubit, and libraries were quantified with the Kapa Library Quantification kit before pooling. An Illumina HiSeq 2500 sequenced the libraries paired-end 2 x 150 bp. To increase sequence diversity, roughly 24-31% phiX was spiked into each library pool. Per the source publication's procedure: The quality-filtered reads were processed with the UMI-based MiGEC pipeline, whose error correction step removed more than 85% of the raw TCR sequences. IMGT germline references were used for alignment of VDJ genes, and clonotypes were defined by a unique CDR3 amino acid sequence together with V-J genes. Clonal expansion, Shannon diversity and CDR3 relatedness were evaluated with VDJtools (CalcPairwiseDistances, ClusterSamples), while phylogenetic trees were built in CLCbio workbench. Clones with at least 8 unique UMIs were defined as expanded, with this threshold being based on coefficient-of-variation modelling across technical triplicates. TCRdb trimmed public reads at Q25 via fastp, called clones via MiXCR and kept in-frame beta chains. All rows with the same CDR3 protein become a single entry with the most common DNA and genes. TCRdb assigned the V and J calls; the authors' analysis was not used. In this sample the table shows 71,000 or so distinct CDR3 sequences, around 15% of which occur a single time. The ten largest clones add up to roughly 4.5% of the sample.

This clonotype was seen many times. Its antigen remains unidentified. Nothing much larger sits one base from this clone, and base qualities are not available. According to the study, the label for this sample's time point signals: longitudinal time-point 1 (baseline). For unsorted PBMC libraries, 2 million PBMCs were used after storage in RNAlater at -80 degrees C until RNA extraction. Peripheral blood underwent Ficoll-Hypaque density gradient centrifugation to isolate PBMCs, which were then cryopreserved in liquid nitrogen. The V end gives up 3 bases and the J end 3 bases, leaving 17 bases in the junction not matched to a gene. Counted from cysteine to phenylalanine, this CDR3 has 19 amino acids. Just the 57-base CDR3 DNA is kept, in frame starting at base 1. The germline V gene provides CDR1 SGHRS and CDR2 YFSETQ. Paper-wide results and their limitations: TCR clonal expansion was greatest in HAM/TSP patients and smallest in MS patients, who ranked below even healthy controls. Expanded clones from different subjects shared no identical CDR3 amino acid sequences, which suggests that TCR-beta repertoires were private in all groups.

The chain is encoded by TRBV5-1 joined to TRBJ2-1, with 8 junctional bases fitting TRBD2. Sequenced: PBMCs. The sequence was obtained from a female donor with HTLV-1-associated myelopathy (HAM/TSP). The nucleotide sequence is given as TGCGCCAGCAGCTCCTCCGGGACTAGTACAAGTCAAGACTACAATGAGCAGTTCTTC. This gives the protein CASSSSGTSTSQDYNEQFF. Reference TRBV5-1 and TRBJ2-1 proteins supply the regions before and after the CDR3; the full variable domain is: KAGVTQTPRYLIKTRGQQVTLSCSPISGHRSVSWYQQTPGQGLQFLFEYFSETQRNKGNFPGRFSGRQFSNSRSEMNVSTLELGDSALYLCASSSSGTSTSQDYNEQFFGPGTRLTVL.